The 26 T cell receptor beta chains below all came from one sample that was sequenced in a study of blood T cells in healthy people across ages. The use of a sample-barcoded 5' primer and a J-beta primer mix characterized a second PCR of about 6 to 12 cycles. TCRdb reanalysed the 5' RACE reads using MiXCR and keeps one entry per CDR3 protein. This table holds hundreds of thousands of distinct CDR3 sequences, approximately 30% found once. The sample comprised blood. These receptors all stem from a woman of 80 years or more in good health.

This clonotype has at least ten counts. The chain carries TRBV29-1 and TRBJ2-7, with 7 bases that match TRBD1. CDR3 length: 15 amino acids. Germline CDR1 is SQVTM and CDR2 is ANQGSEA. Trimming cost V 2 bases and J 0 bases; bases outside gene matches: 7. DNA for the CDR3: TGCAGCGTTGAACGACGGGACAGAAACTCCTACGAGCAGTACTTC. This encodes CSVERRDRNSYEQYF.

At least ten counts were recorded for this clonotype. The J gene is TRBJ2-7, the V gene TRBV20-1, with a tentative D call TRBD2 (6 bases). V dropped 5 bases and J dropped 0 bases, with 14 bases sitting between them. Germline V gene lookup returns CDR1 DFQATT and CDR2 SNEGSKA (reference sequence). The CDR3 runs to 14 residues. CDR3: CSAERTGSSYEQYF. The CDR3 nucleotides read TGCAGTGCTGAGAGGACCGGGAGCTCCTACGAGCAGTACTTC.

This clonotype occurred many times. The chain employs TRBV7-2 and TRBJ2-7; a possible D gene is TRBD1 (5 bases). This CDR3 region has 15 residues. Trimming shortened V by 5 bases and J by 2 bases, and 16 bases separated the two germline ends. Germline V gives CDR1 SGHTA, CDR2 FQGNSA. This CDR3 reads CASSRELSGTYEQYF. The CDR3 DNA reads as TGTGCCAGCAGCCGAGAACTCTCAGGGACCTACGAGCAGTACTTC.

There are many counts of this clonotype. The rearrangement links TRBV7-2 to TRBJ2-5; D not resolved. The V gene's germline CDR1 is SGHTA and CDR2 FQGNSA. V lost 5 bases and J 2 bases, leaving 15 bases between the germline ends. The CDR3 covers 15 residues. The CDR3 protein is CASSTRSGPQETQYF. The CDR3 DNA follows: TGTGCCAGCAGCACCCGGTCAGGTCCACAAGAGACCCAGTACTTC.

This clonotype was recorded many times. The chain joins TRBV10-3 to TRBJ2-3, with TRBD1 matching 7 bases. CDR3 length equals 15 residues. After removal of 5 bases from V and 1 base from J, the junction contained 6 bases not matched to a gene. Germline V gives CDR1 ENHRY, CDR2 SYGVKD. The CDR3 reads CAISYTGDGTDTQYF. CDR3 sequence (DNA): TGTGCCATCAGTTATACAGGGGACGGCACAGATACGCAGTATTTT.

The chain employs TRBV6-5 and TRBJ1-2, with D perhaps TRBD1 (5 bases). CDR1 and CDR2 from the germline V gene are MNHEY and SVGAGI. The ends were cut back, 8 bases at V and 0 bases at J, with 16 bases in the middle. This CDR3 has 15 amino acids. The CDR3 nucleotides are TGTGCCAGCGGGCCGGTGGGACGGTCTAACTATGGCTACACCTTC. Its translation: CASGPVGRSNYGYTF.

This clonotype was seen ten or more times. The chain employs TRBV7-9 and TRBJ2-7; D perhaps matches TRBD1 (6 bases). V was shortened by 0 bases and J by 4 bases, with 10 bases between the two germline ends. This CDR3 is built from 14 residues. Germline CDR1 is SEHNR and CDR2 is FQNEAQ (reference sequence). The CDR3 loop reads CASSLAGAAYEQYF. The DNA of the CDR3 is TGTGCCAGCAGCTTAGCGGGGGCGGCTTACGAGCAGTACTTC.

Concerning this clonotype: One end of the junction is discordant with germline, which a read error may explain. The chain employs TRBV2 and TRBJ1-2; 7 nucleotides line up with TRBD1. Per the germline V gene, CDR1 is SNHLY and CDR2 is FYNNEI. CDR3 length: 14 residues. The CDR3 region has the DNA TGTGCTAGCAGTGGGGACAGTAGTAGCTATGGCTACACCTTC. This translates into CASSGDSSSYGYTF.

This clonotype has at least ten counts. The genes are TRBV21-1 and TRBJ2-5; no DNA check was done on the table's D call, TRBD1. TRBV21-1 is termed a pseudogene. The CDR3 consists of 15 residues. CDR3 DNA sequence: TGTGCCAGCAGCAGCGACCGGGGTCTCTGGGAGACCCAGTACTTC. Translation gives CASSSDRGLWETQYF.

The chain employs TRBV20-1 and TRBJ2-4, with D unresolved. The CDR3 covers 14 residues. CDR1 DFQATT and CDR2 SNEGSKA come from the germline V gene (reference sequence). V lost 3 bases and J 0 bases, leaving 9 bases between the germline ends. Here the CDR3 reads CSASDRGAKNIQYF. The CDR3 DNA reads as TGCAGTGCTAGTGACCGCGGAGCCAAAAACATTCAGTACTTC.

The chain couples TRBV20-1 to TRBJ1-5, with D tentatively TRBD1 (5 bases). The germline CDR1 and CDR2 sequences are DFQATT and SNEGSKA (reference sequence). This CDR3 contains 14 residues. V shed 1 base and J shed 6 bases, with 13 bases lying between them. The CDR3 bases are TGCAGTGCTAGAGGACGGGGACCGGGTCAGCCCCAGCATTTT. The encoded protein is CSARGRGPGQPQHF.

This clonotype showed up just a few times. The chain joins TRBV4-2 to TRBJ1-5; the match to TRBD1 covers 11 bases. The CDR3 contains 15 residues. Germline trimming cut 6 bases from V and 6 bases from J; bases unmatched to any gene: 7. Germline V CDR1 and CDR2: LGHNA, YNFKEQ. The CDR3 region has the DNA TGTGCCAGCAGTCGTAGGACAGGGGGCGTTCAGCCCCAGCATTTT. As protein: CASSRRTGGVQPQHF.

The sample holds many counts of this clonotype. The chain uses TRBV20-1 and TRBJ1-4; 8 bases are shared with TRBD1. In germline, CDR1 is DFQATT, CDR2 SNEGSKA (reference sequence). After removal of 3 bases from V and 8 bases from J, the junction contained 8 bases not matched to a gene. The length of the CDR3 is 14 residues. CDR3 DNA: TGCAGTGCTAGGGCGGACAGGGTTGGGGAAAAACTGTTTTTT. It specifies CSARADRVGEKLFF.

This clonotype was picked up a small number of times. A read error may be the cause here, since a much bigger clone is one base away. The rearrangement joins TRBV28 to TRBJ2-5; 9 nucleotides line up with TRBD1. V dropped 11 bases and J dropped 11; count of bases not matched to a gene: 15. The germline V gene encodes CDR1 MDHEN and CDR2 SYDVKM. This CDR3 is 13 amino acids long. The CDR3 region is CAVGTGTWNEQYF. CDR3 DNA sequence: TGTGCCGTAGGGACAGGGACTTGGAATGAGCAGTACTTC.

The chain combines TRBV5-1 with TRBJ1-1; no firm D call. Per germline, CDR1 SGHRS and CDR2 YFSETQ. The CDR3 sequence is 14 residues long. Trimming left V 4 bases short and J 1 base short, with 11 bases between. This CDR3 reads CASSMATRNTEAFF. DNA of the CDR3: TGCGCCAGCAGCATGGCCACCCGGAACACTGAAGCTTTCTTT.

The genes are TRBV5-1 and TRBJ1-6; 7 positions agree with TRBD1. Germline lookup yields CDR1 SGHRS and CDR2 YFSETQ. V lost 0 bases and J lost 9; bases outside the gene matches: 3. The CDR3 contains 14 residues. In nucleotides, the CDR3 is TGCGCCAGCAGCTTGGTGGCAGGGGGTTCACCCCTCCACTTT. It is translated as CASSLVAGGSPLHF.

The chain has TRBV5-1 and TRBJ1-1, with TRBD1 as a possible D gene (5 bases). The CDR3 loop spans 14 amino acids. Trimming cost V 6 bases and J 4 bases, with 16 bases left between them. Germline V gives CDR1 SGHRS, CDR2 YFSETQ. CDR3 region: CASTYDGGGTEAFF. The DNA for the CDR3 is TGCGCCAGCACCTATGACGGGGGAGGCACTGAAGCTTTCTTT.

This clonotype was seen at least ten times. Written as DNA, the CDR3 is TGCGCCAGCAGCGTGGGAGTCTTGGATGAGCAGTTCTTC. Translated: CASSVGVLDEQFF. V is TRBV5-1 and J is TRBJ2-1, with a tentative D call TRBD2 (5 bases). In germline, CDR1 is SGHRS, CDR2 YFSETQ. The V and J ends lost 4 bases and 8 bases respectively, with 13 bases between them. This CDR3 is 13 amino acids long.

The chain is built from TRBV5-4 and TRBJ2-1; the match to TRBD2 covers 9 bases. The junction had 8 bases not matched to a gene; V was cut back by 4 bases and J by 6 bases. The CDR3 is made up of 15 amino acids. Germline assignment: CDR1 SGHNT and CDR2 YYREEE (reference sequence). The CDR3 sequence is CASSRAGLASNEQFF. CDR3 bases: TGTGCCAGCAGCCGAGCGGGACTAGCCTCCAATGAGCAGTTCTTC. The full variable domain, with the rest looked up from reference TRBV5-4 and TRBJ2-1, is ETGVTQSPTHLIKTRGQQVTLRCSSQSGHNTVSWYQQALGQGPQFIFQYYREEENGRGNFPPRFSGLQFPNYSSELNVNALELDDSALYLCASSRAGLASNEQFFGPGTRLTVL.

In its sample, this clonotype was seen a few times. This chain connects TRBV5-5 to TRBJ2-2; 9 nucleotides match TRBD2. The CDR3 is made up of 18 amino acids. Germline V gives CDR1 SGHKS, CDR2 YYEKEE (reference sequence). J lost 3 bases, V lost 4 bases, and 13 bases had no gene match. CDR3 protein: CASSLGGSGGHYTGELFF. The DNA of the CDR3 is TGTGCCAGCAGCCTTGGGGGTAGCGGGGGCCATTACACCGGGGAGCTGTTTTTT.

Worth noting for this clonotype: Being one base from a much bigger clone, this may be a read error. J is TRBJ2-6 and V is TRBV7-9, with D possibly matching TRBD1 (5 bases). The CDR3 contains 17 residues. The germline V gene has CDR1 SEHNR and CDR2 FQNEAQ (reference sequence). The CDR3 reads CASSLLGTASGANVRTF. The CDR3 DNA follows: TGTGCCAGCAGCTTATTGGGCACAGCCTCTGGGGCCAACGTCCGGACTTTC. The full variable domain, rest sourced from reference TRBV7-9 and TRBJ2-6, is DTGVSQNPRHKITKRGQNVTFRCDPISEHNRLYWYRQTLGQGPEFLTYFQNEAQLEKSRLLSDRFSAERPKGSFSTLEIQRTEQGDSAMYLCASSLLGTASGANVRTFGAGSRLTVL.

This clonotype occurred many times. An end of the junction differs from the germline gene, which may be a read error. The chain couples TRBV2 to TRBJ2-3; D is ambiguous. This CDR3 region has 13 residues. CDR1 SNHLY and CDR2 FYNNEI come from the germline V gene. CDR3 loop: CASREGLADTQYF. The CDR3 DNA is TGTGCCAGCAGAGAAGGGCTAGCAGATACGCAGTATTTT.

A word on this clonotype: This could be a read error, since a much larger clone is one nucleotide away. The chain carries TRBV29-1 and TRBJ2-5, with D perhaps matching TRBD2 (6 bases). Trimming took 0 bases from V and 11 from J, leaving 13 bases between them. CDR1 SQVTM and CDR2 ANQGSEA come from the germline V gene. The CDR3 contains 12 residues. The chain's CDR3 is CSVEERGGEQYF. CDR3 DNA: TGCAGCGTTGAAGAGAGGGGCGGGGAGCAGTACTTC.

Remarks on this clonotype: The junction departs from the called germline gene at one end, perhaps through a read error. This rearrangement joins TRBV5-6 to TRBJ2-6; D perhaps matches TRBD1 (5 bases). Looked up from germline, CDR1 is SGHDT and CDR2 is YYEEEE. The CDR3 is 15 amino acids. As DNA, the CDR3 is TGTGCCAGCAGCTACGATCCACCTGGGGCCGACGTCCAGACTTTC. Residues: CASSYDPPGADVQTF.

A note on this clonotype: This may be a read error, as it is one base from a much larger clone. CDR3 bases: TGCAGTGCTAGGGGCAGCCATGAGACCCAGTACTTC. Residues: CSARGSHETQYF. The chain joins TRBV20-1 to TRBJ2-5; D is uncertain. The CDR3 totals 12 residues. V lost 3 bases to trimming and J lost 5 bases, with 10 bases between them. The germline CDR1 and CDR2 sequences are DFQATT and SNEGSKA (reference sequence).

In regard to this clonotype: A much larger clone is a single base away; this may be a read error. J is TRBJ2-7 and V is TRBV18; D is perhaps TRBD1 (6 bases). This CDR3 has 14 residues. Trimming took 6 bases from V and 7 from J, leaving 19 bases between them. Germline CDR1 KGHSH, CDR2 LQKENI. The CDR3 sequence is CASSFNGQNNEQYF. The CDR3 DNA sequence: TGTGCCAGCTCGTTCAACGGACAGAACAATGAGCAGTACTTC.